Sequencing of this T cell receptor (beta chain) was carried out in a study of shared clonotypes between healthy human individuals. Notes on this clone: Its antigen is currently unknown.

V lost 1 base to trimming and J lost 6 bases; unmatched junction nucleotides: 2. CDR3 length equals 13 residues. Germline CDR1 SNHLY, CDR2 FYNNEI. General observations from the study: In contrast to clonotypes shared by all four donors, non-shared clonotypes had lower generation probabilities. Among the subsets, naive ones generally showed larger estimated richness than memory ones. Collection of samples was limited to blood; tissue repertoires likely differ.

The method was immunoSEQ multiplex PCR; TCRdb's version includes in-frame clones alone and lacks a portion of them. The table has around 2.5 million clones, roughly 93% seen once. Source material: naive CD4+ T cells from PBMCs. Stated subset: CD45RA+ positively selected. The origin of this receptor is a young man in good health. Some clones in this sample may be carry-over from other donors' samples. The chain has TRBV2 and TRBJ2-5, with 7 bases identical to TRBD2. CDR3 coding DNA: TGTGCCAGCAGTGAAGGCGGGGGTAAGACCCAGTACTTC. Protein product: CASSEGGGKTQYF. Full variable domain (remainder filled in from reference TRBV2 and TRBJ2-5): EPEVTQTPSHQVTQMGQEVILRCVPISNHLYFYWYRQILGQKVEFLVSFYNNEISEKSEIFDDQFSVERPDGSNFTLKIRSTKLEDSAMYFCASSEGGGKTQYFGPGTRLLVL.